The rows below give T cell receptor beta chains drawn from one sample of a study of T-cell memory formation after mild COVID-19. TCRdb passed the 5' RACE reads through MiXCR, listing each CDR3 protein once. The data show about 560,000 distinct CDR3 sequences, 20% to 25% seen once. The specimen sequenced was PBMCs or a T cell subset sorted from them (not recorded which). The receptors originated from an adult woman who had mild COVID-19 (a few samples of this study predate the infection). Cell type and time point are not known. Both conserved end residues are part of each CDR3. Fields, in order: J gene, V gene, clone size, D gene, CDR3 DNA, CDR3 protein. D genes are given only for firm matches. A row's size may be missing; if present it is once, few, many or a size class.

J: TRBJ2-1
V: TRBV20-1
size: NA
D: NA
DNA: TGCAGTGCTAGAGACCGCGGGGGCTTTGAGCAGTTCTTC
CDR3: CSARDRGGFEQFF

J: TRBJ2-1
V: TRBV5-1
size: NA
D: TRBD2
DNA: TGCGCCAGCAGCTTAGGAGCGGGATACTCCTACAATGAGCAGTTCTTC
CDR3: CASSLGAGYSYNEQFF

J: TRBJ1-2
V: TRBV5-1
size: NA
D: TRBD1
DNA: TGCGCCAGCAGCAAACGGGACAGGGCAAATGGCTACACCTTC
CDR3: CASSKRDRANGYTF

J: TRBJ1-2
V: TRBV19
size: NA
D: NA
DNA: TGTGCCAGTAGTATGGCCGCTTATGGCTATGGCTACACCTTC
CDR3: CASSMAAYGYGYTF

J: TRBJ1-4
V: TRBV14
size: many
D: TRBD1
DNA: TGTGCCAGCAGCAGAGACAGGGCCGGAAAACTGTTTTTT
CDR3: CASSRDRAGKLFF

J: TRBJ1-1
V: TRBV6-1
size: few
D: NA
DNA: TGTGCCAGCAGTGAACCCAGGGAGACTGAAGCTTTCTTT
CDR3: CASSEPRETEAFF

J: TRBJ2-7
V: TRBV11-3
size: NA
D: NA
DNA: TGTGCCAGCAGCTTAGTCGGACGATCCTACGAGCAGTACTTC
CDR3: CASSLVGRSYEQYF

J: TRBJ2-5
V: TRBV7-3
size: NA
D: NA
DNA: TGTGCCAGCAGCATAAACCCTGAAGAGACCCAGTACTTC
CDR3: CASSINPEETQYF

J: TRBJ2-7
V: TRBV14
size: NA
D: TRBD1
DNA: TGTGCCAGCAGCCAAGGGCCCGGGACAGGGAGAGGATACGAGCAGTACTTC
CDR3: CASSQGPGTGRGYEQYF

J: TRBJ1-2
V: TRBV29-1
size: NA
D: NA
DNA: TGCAGCGTTGAAGATGGGGGCCTCCCGAAGGGCTACACCTTC
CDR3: CSVEDGGLPKGYTF

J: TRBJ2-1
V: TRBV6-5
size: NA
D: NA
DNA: TGTGCCAGCAGTTACGGGTCGGACTCCTACAATGAGCAGTTCTTC
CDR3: CASSYGSDSYNEQFF

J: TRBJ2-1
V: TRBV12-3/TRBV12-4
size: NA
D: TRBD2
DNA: TGTGCCAGCAGTTTATCCCCGGGACTAGCGGGGGCCCGACTTGGGGATGAGCAGTTCTTC
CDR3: CASSLSPGLAGARLGDEQFF

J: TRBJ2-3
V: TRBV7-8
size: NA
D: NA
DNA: TGTGCCAGCAGCTTACCCAGGGACCCAGATACGCAGTATTTT
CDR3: CASSLPRDPDTQYF

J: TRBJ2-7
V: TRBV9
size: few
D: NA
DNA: TGTGCCAGCAGCGTAGGGCAGGCGGGATACGAGCAGTACTTC
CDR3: CASSVGQAGYEQYF

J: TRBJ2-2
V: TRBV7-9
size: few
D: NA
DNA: TGTGCCAGCAGCTTAATTGGGGAGGTTCGCACCGGGGAGCTGTTTTTT
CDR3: CASSLIGEVRTGELFF

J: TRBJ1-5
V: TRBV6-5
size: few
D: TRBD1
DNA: TGTGCCAGCAGTACAACAGGGGGCATCAATCAGCCCCAGCATTTT
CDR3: CASSTTGGINQPQHF

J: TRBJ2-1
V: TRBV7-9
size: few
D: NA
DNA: TGTGCCAGCAGCTTACTTCTCGGGCATGAGCAGTTCTTC
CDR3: CASSLLLGHEQFF

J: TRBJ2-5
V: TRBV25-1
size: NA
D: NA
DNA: TGTGCCAGCAGTGACGACCTCGGGACACCGCAAGAGACCCAGTACTTC
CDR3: CASSDDLGTPQETQYF

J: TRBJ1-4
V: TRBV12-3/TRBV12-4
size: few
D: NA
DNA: TGTGCCAGCAGAGCGATGGGGGTCGGAGAAAAACTGTTTTTT
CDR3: CASRAMGVGEKLFF

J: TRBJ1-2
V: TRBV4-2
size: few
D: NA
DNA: TGTGCCAGCAGCCAAGACGGGGGAAGGAGCTATGGCTACACCTTC
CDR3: CASSQDGGRSYGYTF

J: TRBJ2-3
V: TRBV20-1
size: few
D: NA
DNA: TGCAGTGCTAGAGATCCGAGGGGGGGCCCAGATACGCAGTATTTT
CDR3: CSARDPRGGPDTQYF

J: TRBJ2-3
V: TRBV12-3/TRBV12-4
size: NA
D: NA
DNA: TGTGCCAGTAGGCTAGCTCATTGGACAGATACGCAGTATTTT
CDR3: CASRLAHWTDTQYF

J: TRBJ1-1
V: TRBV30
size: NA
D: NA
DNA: TGTGCCTGGAGTGCCGGGTTTGCGGGGAACACTGAAGCTTTCTTT
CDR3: CAWSAGFAGNTEAFF

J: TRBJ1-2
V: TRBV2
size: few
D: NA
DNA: TGTGCCAGCACCCCGACTGGGGTATACGGCTACACCTTC
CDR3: CASTPTGVYGYTF

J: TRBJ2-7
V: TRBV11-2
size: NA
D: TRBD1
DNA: TGTGCCAGCAGCTTCGGACAGGTCGGCTACGAGCAGTACTTC
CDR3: CASSFGQVGYEQYF

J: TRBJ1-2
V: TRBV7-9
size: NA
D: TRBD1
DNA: TGTGCCAGCAGCTTTGGGGACGGGACAGCTCAGATATATGGCTACACCTTC
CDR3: CASSFGDGTAQIYGYTF

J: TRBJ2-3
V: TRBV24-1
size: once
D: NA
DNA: TGTGCCACCAGTGATTTGCGCTCGAACACAGATACGCAGTATTTT
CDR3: CATSDLRSNTDTQYF

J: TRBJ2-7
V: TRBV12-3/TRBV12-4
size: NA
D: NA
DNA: TGTGCCAGCAGTGCAACGGCTGGGCAGGGTAGCGAGCAGTACTTC
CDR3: CASSATAGQGSEQYF

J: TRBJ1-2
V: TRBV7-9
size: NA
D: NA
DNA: TGTGCCAGCAGCTTTTACCCCTACAGCGGGGGCTATGGCTACACCTTC
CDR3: CASSFYPYSGGYGYTF

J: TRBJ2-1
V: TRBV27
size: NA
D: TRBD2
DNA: TGTGCCAGCACGGTTTCGGCTAGCGGGTTACATGAGCAGTTCTTC
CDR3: CASTVSASGLHEQFF

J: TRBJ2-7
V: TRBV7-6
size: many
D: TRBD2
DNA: TGTGCCAGCAGCCCCGGGACTAGCACCAGGGAGCAGTACTTC
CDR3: CASSPGTSTREQYF

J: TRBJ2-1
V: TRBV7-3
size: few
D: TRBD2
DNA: TGTGCCAGCAGCTTAGCGGTGCGGGAGGGCCTAGGTGAGCAGTTCTTC
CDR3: CASSLAVREGLGEQFF

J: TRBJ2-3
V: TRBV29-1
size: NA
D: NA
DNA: TGCAGCGTTCCGGTAACTAGCACAGATACGCAGTATTTT
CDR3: CSVPVTSTDTQYF